This T cell receptor beta chain was sequenced during a study of shared clonotypes between healthy human individuals (dated by TCRdb to 2018 to 2021). About the investigation overall: The cohort included three men and a couple of women between 18 and 49 years of age. Per donor, three plates each were used for CD4 naive and CD4 memory, two for CD8 naive, and one for CD8 memory. Between about 0.8 and 9 billion PBMCs per donor were obtained by leukapheresis. The study deeply sequenced blood TCR repertoires of about 5 healthy adults to estimate repertoire size and the extent of clonotype sharing between individuals. Different laboratories and diverse techniques were used to prepare libraries and sequence TCR repertoires, to increase sequencing depth and limit assay-specific biases. The paper as a whole reports these results and caveats: Based on pairwise subsampling, the degree of clonotype sharing among donors was expected to be affected by sequencing depth. The small number of donors limited the genetic and exposure-history diversity represented. Sampling was restricted to blood, and TCR repertoires in tissue are likely to differ from TCR repertoires in blood. Even with the large sequencing depth, rarefaction of the sorted-subset datasets indicated that sequencing was incomplete. Larger estimated clonotype richness was generally found for naive subsets than for memory subsets. Compared with non-shared clonotypes, the clonotypes found in all four sorted-subset donors had higher generation probabilities. When a few donors were compared, the shared fraction of clonotypes was around 4.6% for naive CD4, 3% to 4% for naive CD8, 2% to 2.5% for memory CD4, and less than 0.45% for memory CD8.

Using the deep immunoSEQ assay, multiplex PCR amplified TCR CDR3 regions from genomic DNA. Genomic DNA extracted from each cell subset was distributed evenly over all wells of several immunoSEQ 96-well plates, and each plate served as one replicate. For sorted subsets, about 200 ng genomic DNA, equal to 25,000 to 35,000 T cell genomes, was loaded into each replicate PCR. Purified libraries were quantified with a Qubit 3.0 fluorometer, sized on a Bioanalyzer 2100, and re-quantified with the KAPA Library Quantification kit. Every immunoSEQ 96-well plate was sequenced on a separate single-read 150-cycle Illumina NextSeq 550 flow cell. Concerning the study's data processing: Because the immunoSEQ output included only junctional sequences and no quality scores, the filtering could not be the same as the filtering used for full-length reads. Sequences were annotated with PyIR, a Python wrapper for IgBLAST v1.9, using IMGT germline references to assign V/J genes and CDR3. Reads were filtered out if the reads had weak V/J assignments (E-value above 1e-6), no CDR3, stop codons, out-of-frame junctions, or ambiguous translated residues. A V3J clonotype was defined by an identical inferred V gene, J gene, and CDR3 amino acid sequence. To compute the percentage overlap between repertoires, the number of shared unique clonotypes was divided by the size of the smaller repertoire. RTK rarefaction, the Chao1 estimator, and Recon v2.1 estimates of unobserved clonotypes were used to assess repertoire richness. OLGA was used to compute generation probabilities for all TCRbeta clonotypes that the gDNA method yielded from several donors. TCRdb limited this immuneACCESS table to in-frame rearrangements with V and J called. A share of clones is missing; checked studies link under half to unresolved V genes, and the rest is unexplained. V and J calls plus clone size are reproduced from that table; the DNA served to infer D and trimming. Within this sample are under 2,000,000 clones, with about 95% of them counted one time only. Clones ranked in the top ten supply 0.9% to 1.5% of the sample.

With regard to this clone: There is no known antigen for this receptor. The input lacks base qualities; no much larger clone sits a single base away.

Counted from cysteine to phenylalanine, this CDR3 has 15 amino acids. Only CDR3 DNA is held: 45 bases, read in frame from base 1. CDR1 and CDR2 were assigned from the germline V gene as SGDLS and YYNGEE. Trimming takes 4 bases from V and 1 base from J, and the germline ends sit 14 bases apart. CD8 naive samples were obtained by positive selection for CCR7 among CD45RO-negative cells, yielding a CD45RA+CCR7+ population from which TemRA cells were excluded. The donors were healthy, HIV-negative adults who had no recently reported acute infections or vaccinations. Only Caucasian adults living in Nashville, Tennessee, USA were represented among the donors. Blood was obtained by leukapheresis, after which PBMCs were separated by Ficoll-Histopaque density gradient centrifugation and cryopreserved in liquid nitrogen vapor phase. Analytical flow cytometry was used to check the purity and quantity of each magnetically sorted T cell population. Genomic DNA was isolated from every sorted fraction and measured by UV absorbance on a Nanodrop 2000c.

This chain is built from TRBV9 and TRBJ1-1, and the D gene may be TRBD1, 5 bases matching. The TCR comes from a man between 18 and 29 years old in good health. Sequencing was performed on naive CD8+ T cells sorted from blood. Explained via the paper, the cell subset or site label denotes: CD45RA+CCR7+. The bases are TGTGCCAGCAGCATGCGGGACGGGGGGAACACTGAAGCTTTCTTT. Translated, it reads CASSMRDGGNTEAFF.